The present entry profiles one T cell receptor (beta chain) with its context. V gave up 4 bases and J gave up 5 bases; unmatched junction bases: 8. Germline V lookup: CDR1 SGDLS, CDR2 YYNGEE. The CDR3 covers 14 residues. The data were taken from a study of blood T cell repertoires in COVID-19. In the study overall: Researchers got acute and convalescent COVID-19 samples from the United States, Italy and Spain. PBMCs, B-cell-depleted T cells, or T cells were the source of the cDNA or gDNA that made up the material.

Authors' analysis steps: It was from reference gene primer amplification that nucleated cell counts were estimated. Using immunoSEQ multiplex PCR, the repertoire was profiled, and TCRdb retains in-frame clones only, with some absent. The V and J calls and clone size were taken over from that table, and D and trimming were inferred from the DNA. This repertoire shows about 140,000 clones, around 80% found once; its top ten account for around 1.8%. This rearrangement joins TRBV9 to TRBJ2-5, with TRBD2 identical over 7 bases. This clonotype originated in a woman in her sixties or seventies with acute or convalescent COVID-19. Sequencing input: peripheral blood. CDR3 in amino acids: CASSLSSGEETQYF. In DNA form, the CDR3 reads TGTGCCAGCAGCTTGTCTAGCGGTGAGGAGACCCAGTACTTC.